The 30 T cell receptor beta chains below all came from one sample that was sequenced in a study of control samples from healthy donors and cancer patients. Sequencing used immunoSEQ multiplex PCR; TCRdb keeps in-frame clones, though not all of them. The sample lists about 21,000 clones, under 90% occurring once. The sequenced sample was PBMCs. The receptors were sampled from a man between 60 and 75 years old with colorectal cancer.

The rearrangement links TRBV6-5 to TRBJ2-7, with D possibly matching TRBD1 (6 bases). The CDR3 is 15 residues long. The V end lost 5 bases, the J end lost 0 bases, and 14 bases lay between the germline ends. In germline, CDR1 is MNHEY, CDR2 SVGAGI. CDR3 loop: CASSPTGTNSYEQYF. In DNA, the CDR3 is TGTGCCAGCAGTCCGACCGGGACAAACTCCTACGAGCAGTACTTC.

This clone appeared a few times. J is TRBJ1-5 and V is TRBV7-2; D is unresolved. Germline V gene sequence: CDR1 SGHTA, CDR2 FQGNSA. This CDR3 has 14 residues. Trimming removed 5 bases from V and 0 bases from J, with 8 bases in between. As DNA, the CDR3 is TGTGCCAGCAGCCCAATCAATAGCAATCAGCCCCAGCATTTT. As protein: CASSPINSNQPQHF.

The V gene is TRBV30, the J gene TRBJ1-1; D is unclear. Germline CDR1 is GTSNPN and CDR2 is SVGIG (reference sequence). The CDR3 consists of 12 residues. Trimming took off 2 bases at V and 7 bases at J, with 11 bases between the two ends. This chain's CDR3 is CAWSQDRSEAFF. CDR3 bases: TGTGCCTGGAGTCAGGACCGTAGTGAAGCTTTCTTT.

The chain employs TRBV5-1 and TRBJ1-5; unclear D gene. The V gene's germline CDR1 is SGHRS and CDR2 YFSETQ. Trimming stripped 0 bases from V and 0 bases from J, with 7 bases between. The CDR3 totals 15 residues. As DNA, the CDR3 is TGCGCCAGCAGCTTGGATGGAAATAGCAATCAGCCCCAGCATTTT. Protein: CASSLDGNSNQPQHF.

The rearrangement links TRBV6-5 to TRBJ2-7; TRBD1 matches 7 bases. This CDR3 is 13 amino acids long. Germline V gene sequence: CDR1 MNHEY, CDR2 SVGAGI. The ends lost 5 bases at V and 5 bases at J; junction bases unmatched: 6. The CDR3 here is CASSRQGRHEQYV. The CDR3 DNA reads TGTGCCAGCAGTCGACAGGGCAGACACGAGCAGTACGTC.

CDR3 region: CATRQSGETQYF. The DNA for the CDR3 is TGTGCCACTCGCCAGAGCGGCGAGACCCAGTACTTC. The chain recombines TRBV19 with TRBJ2-5, with D tentatively TRBD2 (5 bases). V shed 10 bases and J shed 5 bases, with 14 bases lying between them. The CDR3 spans 12 residues. Germline V gives CDR1 LNHDA, CDR2 SQIVND (reference sequence).

J is TRBJ1-4 and V is TRBV30; D uncertain. Trimming removed 3 bases at V and 5 bases at J, with 10 bases between. Germline-derived CDR1 and CDR2 are GTSNPN and SVGIG (reference sequence). This CDR3 contains 13 residues. The CDR3, as DNA: TGTGCCTGGAGAAAGGGTGGCAATGAAAAACTGTTTTTT. As protein: CAWRKGGNEKLFF.

V and J are TRBV2 and TRBJ1-1; a weak D match, TRBD1 (5 bases). The V end was cut by 7 bases, the J end by 11 bases, with 20 bases between. The germline CDR1 and CDR2 sequences are SNHLY and FYNNEI. The CDR3 has 13 amino acids. CDR3 in DNA: TGTGCCAGCATGGCCGGGACTAATACGTGGGCTTTCTTT. This translates into CASMAGTNTWAFF.

V is TRBV18 and J is TRBJ1-2, with 8 nucleotides matching TRBD1. Germline CDR1 KGHSH, CDR2 LQKENI. The junction had 8 bases not matched to a gene; V was cut back by 6 bases and J by 8 bases. This CDR3 region has 13 residues. The CDR3: CASSKDREGGYTF. The CDR3 DNA sequence: TGTGCCAGCTCCAAGGACAGGGAGGGAGGCTACACCTTC.

This clone has only a few counts. The V call is TRBV30, the J call TRBJ2-7; D unclear. This CDR3 spans 11 amino acids. V lost 1 base to trimming and J lost 4 bases, with 5 bases between them. Per the germline V gene, CDR1 is GTSNPN and CDR2 is SVGIG (reference sequence). The CDR3 is CAWSDSYEQYF. The CDR3 nucleotides read TGTGCCTGGAGTGACTCATACGAGCAGTACTTC.

V and J are TRBV12-3 or TRBV12-4 and TRBJ1-2, with TRBD1 identical over 9 bases. V shed 5 bases and J 8 bases; nucleotides not matched to a gene: 6. The CDR3 is made up of 13 amino acids. CDR3 region: CASSPQGALGYTF. The DNA for the CDR3 is TGTGCCAGCAGTCCACAGGGGGCTTTGGGCTACACCTTC.

DNA for the CDR3: TGTGCCAGTTACAGGGCGTATGGTGGGGCCAACGTCCTGACTTTC. Translation: CASYRAYGGANVLTF. The chain has TRBV5-4 and TRBJ2-6; D may be TRBD1 (6 bases). The CDR3 consists of 15 residues. Between the trimmed V and J ends, which lost 8 bases and 3 bases, there was a span of 15 bases. Germline-derived CDR1 and CDR2 are SGHNT and YYREEE (reference sequence).

With regard to this clone: This specimen includes other DNA sequences encoding the same CDR3. The CDR3 nucleotides read TGTGCCAGCAGCCCCGATCACGGGAATCAGCCCCAGCATTTT. Protein: CASSPDHGNQPQHF. This rearrangement joins TRBV6-4 to TRBJ1-5; D remains unclear. This CDR3 has 14 amino acids. Germline CDR1 MRHNA, CDR2 SNTAGT. V was shortened by 6 bases and J by 4 bases, with 13 bases between the two germline ends.

The chain employs TRBV21-1 and TRBJ1-5. TRBV21-1 is listed as a pseudogene. This CDR3 is built from 16 residues. The CDR3 sequence is CASSKAQWVRNQPQHF. The CDR3, as DNA: TGTGCCAGCAGCAAAGCGCAATGGGTCCGCAATCAGCCCCAGCATTTT.

The chain uses TRBV2 and TRBJ1-1, with D possibly TRBD1 on 5 matching bases. Looked up from germline, CDR1 is SNHLY and CDR2 is FYNNEI. With 7 bases removed from V and 1 base from J, the gap between germline ends came to 13 bases. The CDR3 loop spans 14 amino acids. As DNA, the CDR3 is TGTGCCAGCAATTGGGGCTTGACGAACACTGAAGCTTTCTTT. Its translation is CASNWGLTNTEAFF.

This clone was seen a few times. The rearrangement uses TRBV3-1 (or the pseudogene TRBV3-2) and TRBJ2-7; unclear D gene. The CDR3 spans 12 residues. Per the germline V gene, CDR1 is LGHDT and CDR2 is YNNKEL (reference sequence). V was shortened by 1 base and J by 1 base, with 2 bases between the two germline ends. CDR3 residues: CASSQVSYEQYF. CDR3 DNA: TGTGCCAGCAGCCAAGTGTCCTACGAGCAGTACTTC.

V is TRBV27 and J is TRBJ2-5; D tentatively reads TRBD1 or TRBD2 (6 bases each). CDR1 and CDR2 (germline): MNHEY, SMNVEV (reference sequence). The CDR3 contains 14 residues. The V end lost 6 bases, the J end lost 5 bases, and 16 bases lay between the germline ends. For the CDR3, the DNA is TGTGCCAGCAGCTGGAGGGGGGCGGCGGAGACCCAGTACTTC. The encoded protein is CASSWRGAAETQYF.

J is TRBJ1-1 and V is TRBV2, with TRBD1 matching over 7 bases. The germline V gene has CDR1 SNHLY and CDR2 FYNNEI. J was trimmed by 1 base and V by 6 bases; bases with no gene match: 8. This CDR3 is 15 amino acids long. CDR3 coding DNA: TGTGCCAGCAGCCCCCAGGGACAGCCGAACACTGAAGCTTTCTTT. This codes for CASSPQGQPNTEAFF.

V gene TRBV5-1 combines with J gene TRBJ2-3; D call uncertain. Between the trimmed V and J ends, which lost 0 bases and 6 bases, there was a span of 8 bases. This CDR3 has 13 amino acids. Germline V lookup: CDR1 SGHRS, CDR2 YFSETQ. CDR3 amino acids: CASSLDDPDTQYF. The CDR3 nucleotides read TGCGCCAGCAGCTTGGACGACCCCGATACGCAGTATTTT.

This clone has only a few counts. V is TRBV27 and J is TRBJ1-2; 11 nucleotides align to TRBD1. The ends lost 8 bases at V and 0 bases at J; junction bases unmatched: 8. The CDR3 is 16 amino acids. Germline V gives CDR1 MNHEY, CDR2 SMNVEV (reference sequence). The CDR3 reads CASRLAGQGANYGYTF. CDR3 nucleotides: TGTGCCAGCCGGTTAGCGGGACAGGGGGCTAACTATGGCTACACCTTC.

The chain recombines TRBV11-1 with TRBJ1-1, with 7 nucleotides matching TRBD1. The CDR3 contains 16 residues. After removal of 4 bases from V and 3 bases from J, the junction contained 11 bases not matched to a gene. The germline V gene has CDR1 SGHAT and CDR2 FQDESV (reference sequence). The DNA of the CDR3 is TGTGCCAGCAGCTACATTTTCGACAGGGTGGACACTGAAGCTTTCTTT. Translated: CASSYIFDRVDTEAFF.

The gene calls are TRBV6-5 and TRBJ2-1; no firm D call. The V end was cut by 7 bases, the J end by 6 bases, with 10 bases between. Germline V lookup: CDR1 MNHEY, CDR2 SVGAGI. The CDR3 is 12 amino acids. The CDR3 loop is CASKRSGNEQFF. CDR3 DNA: TGTGCCAGCAAAAGATCCGGCAATGAGCAGTTCTTC.

J is TRBJ2-7 and V is TRBV7-6; D unclear. CDR1 and CDR2 (germline): SGHVS, FNYEAQ. The V end lost 1 base, the J end lost 2 bases, and 9 bases lay between the germline ends. CDR3 length: 14 residues. CDR3 nucleotides: TGTGCCAGCAGCTTAGTGGCCGGCACCTACGAGCAGTACTTC. Translated, it gives CASSLVAGTYEQYF.

The gene calls are TRBV19 and TRBJ2-3; D not resolved. V lost 4 bases and J 3 bases, leaving 17 bases between the germline ends. The germline V gene encodes CDR1 LNHDA and CDR2 SQIVND (reference sequence). CDR3 length equals 16 residues. This CDR3 reads CASSSSPILKTDTQYF. CDR3 DNA: TGTGCCAGTAGTAGTTCCCCGATTTTGAAAACAGATACGCAGTATTTT.

V and J are TRBV4-1 and TRBJ1-5, with D tentatively TRBD1 (5 bases). CDR3 size: 16 residues. Germline V gene data show CDR1 as MGHRA and CDR2 as YSYEKL. Trimming shortened V by 4 bases and J by 3 bases, and 16 bases separated the two germline ends. In DNA, the CDR3 is TGCGCCAGCAGCCTGAGTAGTCGGGGGAACAATCAGCCCCAGCATTTT. The encoded protein is CASSLSSRGNNQPQHF.

This sequence joins TRBV9 and TRBJ1-2; TRBD1 matches at 8 bases. CDR1 is SGDLS, CDR2 YYNGEE, per germline. CDR3 length: 15 amino acids. Losses at the gene ends were 2 bases for V and 8 bases for J; bases not matched to a gene: 11. In nucleotides, the CDR3 is TGTGCCAGCAGCGTGGGGTCAGGGGGCTCCATCGGCTACACCTTC. Its protein product is CASSVGSGGSIGYTF.

The chain joins TRBV6-5 to TRBJ2-5, with D perhaps given as TRBD1 or TRBD2 (5 bases each). Trimming shortened V by 2 bases and J by 7 bases, and 17 bases separated the two germline ends. This CDR3 has 15 amino acids. Germline CDR1 is MNHEY and CDR2 is SVGAGI. The CDR3 DNA reads TGTGCCAGCAGTTACGGGGACGGTGGTAGATCGACCCAGTACTTC. Translating it yields CASSYGDGGRSTQYF.

This clone was observed once. V gene TRBV5-6 combines with J gene TRBJ1-1, with D tentatively TRBD1 (6 bases). The ends were cut back, 0 bases at V and 5 bases at J, with 17 bases in the middle. The CDR3 length is 16 residues. CDR1 and CDR2 from the germline V gene are SGHDT and YYEEEE. CDR3: CASSLDQGGGGTEAFF. CDR3 nucleotide sequence: TGTGCCAGCAGCTTGGATCAAGGAGGGGGAGGAACTGAAGCTTTCTTT.

The J gene is TRBJ1-3, the V gene TRBV19, with D possibly matching TRBD1 (6 bases). The V gene lost 2 bases and the J gene lost 0 bases, with 11 bases spanning the gap. The germline CDR1 and CDR2 sequences are LNHDA and SQIVND (reference sequence). The CDR3 loop spans 16 amino acids. DNA of the CDR3: TGTGCCAGTAGTATATCGACAGGAACCTCTGGAAACACCATATATTTT. It is translated as CASSISTGTSGNTIYF.

The genes are TRBV6-5 and TRBJ2-5, with D possibly being TRBD2 (5 bases). This CDR3 spans 13 amino acids. The V end was cut by 4 bases, the J end by 8 bases, with 14 bases between. Germline V gene lookup returns CDR1 MNHEY and CDR2 SVGAGI. In nucleotides, the CDR3 is TGTGCCAGCAGTTCTACCGGCGGAGGAACCCAGTACTTC. It codes for CASSSTGGGTQYF.